This record covers a single T cell receptor beta chain. Its antigen is currently unknown. These data originate in a study of blood T cells in healthy people across ages. Every sample had a minimum of 6 million PBMCs isolated. Per sample, no less than 6 micrograms of total RNA were extracted. Next came a second PCR, run for roughly 6 to 11 cycles, which used a sample-barcoded 5' primer along with a J-beta primer mix. CDR3-containing paired-end reads numbering at least 2.5 million came from each sample. MiXCR was run by TCRdb on the 5' RACE reads, yielding one entry per CDR3 protein. The data show about 1.5 million distinct CDR3 sequences, less than 45% seen once. Study results and limitations: Those diversity estimates obtained from one million T cells were thought to be underestimates.

The TCR comes from a woman under 30 in good health. The specimen sequenced was blood.

Here the CDR3 DNA reads TGTGCCAGCAGACCGGGACAGGGTTCCTACAATGAGCAGTACTTC. Amino acids: CASRPGQGSYNEQYF. V gene TRBV6-5 combines with J gene TRBJ2-1, with 9 bases identical to TRBD1. The J call is in doubt because the DNA end fits TRBJ2-7 better. Germline-derived CDR1 and CDR2 are MNHEY and SVGAGI. The CDR3 extends over 15 amino acids.